The 19 T cell receptor beta chains given below trace back to one sample, sequenced in a study of response to subunit inactivated influenza vaccine. TCRdb re-called the RT-PCR reads through MiXCR, storing one row per CDR3 protein. The data hold around 750,000 distinct CDR3 sequences, with around 20% observed a single time. Here the sequenced sample was PBMCs from blood, taken 5 to 6 days after vaccination. The receptors originated from a man aged 50 to 60 who received an inactivated influenza vaccine.

This clonotype appeared many times. This chain joins TRBV15 and TRBJ2-1, with a weak D call TRBD2 (6 bases). With 2 bases removed from V and 6 bases from J, the gap between germline ends came to 14 bases. The CDR3 has 15 amino acids. The germline V gene encodes CDR1 LNHNV and CDR2 YYDKDF (reference sequence). The CDR3 DNA is TGTGCCACCAGCAGATATAGGGGAGCGGGCAATGAGCAGTTCTTC. Protein product: CATSRYRGAGNEQFF.

This clonotype was seen a handful of times. The V gene is TRBV7-9, the J gene TRBJ2-5; D could derive from TRBD1 or TRBD2 (6 bases each). V lost 7 bases and J lost 4, with 16 bases in between. Germline lookup yields CDR1 SEHNR and CDR2 FQNEAQ (reference sequence). The CDR3 is made up of 14 amino acids. This chain's CDR3 is CASNQWGAAETQYF. CDR3 nucleotide sequence: TGTGCCAGCAATCAGTGGGGGGCTGCAGAGACCCAGTACTTC.

This chain connects TRBV20-1 to TRBJ1-5; D is unresolved. Germline CDR1 reads DFQATT; CDR2 reads SNEGSKA (reference sequence). The CDR3 length is 13 residues. Trimming removed 6 bases at V and 0 bases at J, with 9 bases between. The DNA for the CDR3 is TGCAGTGCGTATCCCAGTAGCAATCAGCCCCAGCATTTT. It codes for CSAYPSSNQPQHF.

The V and J genes are TRBV6-2 or TRBV6-3 and TRBJ1-1, with D unclear. There are 12 residues in the CDR3. V dropped 0 bases and J dropped 7 bases, with 6 bases sitting between them. Per germline, CDR1 MNHEY and CDR2 SVGEGT. The CDR3 loop reads CASSYSKFEAFF. As DNA, the CDR3 is TGTGCCAGCAGTTACTCGAAGTTTGAAGCTTTCTTT.

The rearrangement joins TRBV27 to TRBJ2-5; D is possibly TRBD2 (5 bases). V was clipped by 5 bases and J by 5 bases, with 18 bases between them. CDR1 is MNHEY and CDR2 is SMNVEV in the germline V gene (reference sequence). The CDR3 spans 15 residues. This CDR3 reads CASSLIFRDLETQYF. The CDR3 region has the DNA TGTGCCAGCAGTCTAATATTCCGGGATTTGGAGACCCAGTACTTC.

This clonotype came up many times. V is TRBV7-9 and J is TRBJ2-5; no definite D call. CDR1 is SEHNR and CDR2 is FQNEAQ in the germline V gene (reference sequence). V gave up 3 bases and J gave up 5 bases, with 10 bases separating them. CDR3 length: 13 residues. This CDR3 is CASSFLWVETQYF. The CDR3 DNA reads TGTGCCAGCAGCTTTCTATGGGTGGAGACCCAGTACTTC.

The V call is TRBV6-1, the J call TRBJ2-7; 9 bases are shared with TRBD1. The CDR3 consists of 16 residues. Germline V CDR1 and CDR2: MNHNS, SASEGT. The ends lost 4 bases at V and 3 bases at J; junction bases unmatched: 10. The CDR3 spells CASSATQGADIYEQYF. Here the CDR3 DNA reads TGTGCCAGCAGTGCAACACAGGGGGCTGATATCTACGAGCAGTACTTC.

The chain carries TRBV5-1 and TRBJ2-2; tentatively, D is TRBD2 (5 bases). The CDR3 sequence is 12 residues long. Germline CDR1 reads SGHRS; CDR2 reads YFSETQ. V lost 4 bases and J lost 7, with 8 bases in between. CDR3 loop: CASSIRDGELFF. The CDR3 bases are TGCGCCAGCAGCATCCGGGACGGGGAGCTGTTTTTT.

CDR3 loop: CASSLANRVYEQYF. The CDR3 DNA reads TGTGCCAGCAGCTTAGCGAACAGGGTTTACGAGCAGTACTTC. V usage is TRBV7-2 and J usage is TRBJ2-7; tentatively, D is TRBD1 (6 bases). The CDR3 has 14 residues. The germline CDR1 and CDR2 sequences are SGHTA and FQGNSA. The V and J ends lost 0 bases and 4 bases respectively, with 10 bases between them.

The chain combines TRBV4-2 with TRBJ2-6, with 8 bases matching TRBD1. The CDR3 is made up of 17 amino acids. Germline V gene data show CDR1 as LGHNA and CDR2 as YNFKEQ. Trimming took 4 bases from V and 0 from J; bases not matched to a gene: 5. Here the CDR3 DNA reads TGTGCCAGCAGCCCAGACAGGGGTGACTCTGGGGCCAACGTCCTGACTTTC. Residues: CASSPDRGDSGANVLTF.

The chain carries TRBV5-1 and TRBJ1-1; D unclear. The CDR3 has 14 amino acids. Trimming pared 4 bases from V and 3 bases from J, leaving 13 bases between. Germline V gives CDR1 SGHRS, CDR2 YFSETQ. The CDR3 sequence is CASSLASRDTEAFF. Here the CDR3 DNA reads TGCGCCAGCAGCCTAGCCTCTAGGGACACTGAAGCTTTCTTT.

The rearrangement links TRBV20-1 to TRBJ2-3; D is unresolved. CDR3 length: 14 residues. Trimming stripped 5 bases from V and 0 bases from J, with 12 bases between. Germline V gene lookup returns CDR1 DFQATT and CDR2 SNEGSKA (reference sequence). The CDR3 nucleotides read TGCAGTGCTTCCCACCGCTTGAGCACAGATACGCAGTATTTT. Translation: CSASHRLSTDTQYF.

This clonotype has at least ten counts. The V call is TRBV4-1, the J call TRBJ1-1; D call uncertain. The CDR3 is 13 residues long. Trimming took 3 bases from V and 0 from J, leaving 5 bases between them. Germline CDR1 MGHRA, CDR2 YSYEKL. CDR3 nucleotides: TGCGCCAGCAGCCAGTCGGTGAACACTGAAGCTTTCTTT. The encoded protein is CASSQSVNTEAFF.

The chain combines TRBV10-3 with TRBJ1-5, with 9 bases matching TRBD1. Per the germline V gene, CDR1 is ENHRY and CDR2 is SYGVKD. CDR3 length: 13 amino acids. Trimming took 6 bases from V and 6 from J; bases not matched to a gene: 3. The CDR3 coding sequence is TGTGCCATCAGCCCGGACAGGGGTCAGCCCCAGCATTTT. Amino acids: CAISPDRGQPQHF.

This clonotype has more than one count but fewer than ten. The chain couples TRBV6-5 to TRBJ2-1; a possible D gene is TRBD2 (5 bases). CDR3 length: 12 residues. V gave up 7 bases and J gave up 9 bases, with 13 bases separating them. CDR1 is MNHEY and CDR2 is SVGAGI in the germline V gene. DNA for the CDR3: TGTGCCAGCACAACGGGGTTGAGTGAGCAGTTCTTC. Its translation is CASTTGLSEQFF.

This clonotype was seen ten or more times. The rearrangement joins TRBV10-3 to TRBJ1-2; D call uncertain. The length of the CDR3 is 12 residues. Trimming stripped 2 bases from V and 9 bases from J, with 10 bases between. Germline assignment: CDR1 ENHRY and CDR2 SYGVKD. CDR3 in DNA: TGTGCCATCAGTGAGCCTTTGGGAAGCTACACCTTC. Translating gives CAISEPLGSYTF.

The chain has TRBV7-2 and TRBJ1-6, with D uncertain. V was shortened by 3 bases and J by 7 bases, with 10 bases between the two germline ends. Per the germline V gene, CDR1 is SGHTA and CDR2 is FQGNSA. CDR3 length equals 14 residues. The CDR3 spells CASSFTGSNSPLHF. The CDR3 DNA reads TGTGCCAGCAGCTTCACCGGTTCCAATTCACCCCTCCACTTT.

The chain joins TRBV20-1 to TRBJ2-3, with 8 positions matching TRBD2. The junction had 12 bases not matched to a gene; V was cut back by 4 bases and J by 6 bases. Per the germline V gene, CDR1 is DFQATT and CDR2 is SNEGSKA (reference sequence). CDR3 length: 15 residues. CDR3 sequence reads: CSATISGGFVDTQYF. The CDR3 nucleotides read TGCAGTGCTACTATAAGCGGGGGATTTGTTGATACGCAGTATTTT.

This clonotype has just a few counts. This rearrangement joins TRBV25-1 to TRBJ1-2; D is uncertain. The CDR3 sequence is 12 residues long. Per the germline V gene, CDR1 is MGHDK and CDR2 is SYGVNS. Trimming pared 6 bases from V and 6 bases from J, leaving 11 bases between. The CDR3 nucleotides read TGTGCCAGCAGGAGCGGTCCTAATGGCTACACCTTC. It yields the protein CASRSGPNGYTF.